Each of the 26 T cell receptor beta chains below was sequenced from the same sample in a study of blood T cell repertoires in COVID-19. This table comes from immunoSEQ multiplex PCR, and its TCRdb copy is limited to in-frame clones, with some not included. The sample yields roughly 350,000 clones, approximately 89% seen once. The sequenced sample consisted of peripheral blood. The source of these receptors is a woman aged 25 to 39 with COVID-19, enrolled during active disease.

The V and J genes are TRBV4-1 and TRBJ1-2; 9 bases are a match to TRBD1. The germline V gene has CDR1 MGHRA and CDR2 YSYEKL. The V segment lost 1 base and the J segment 3 bases; nucleotides outside the gene matches: 9. CDR3 length: 17 residues. The CDR3 coding sequence is TGCGCCAGCAGCCAAGCCCTAGGACAGGGGAATTACTATGGCTACACCTTC. This codes for CASSQALGQGNYYGYTF.

The gene calls are TRBV10-3 and TRBJ1-1; 7 bases are a match to TRBD1. With V trimmed by 5 bases and J by 6 bases, 3 bases remained unmatched. The CDR3 spans 12 residues. Germline CDR1 is ENHRY and CDR2 is SYGVKD. CDR3 sequence: CAISRGLAEAFF. CDR3 sequence (DNA): TGTGCCATCAGTAGGGGGCTGGCTGAAGCTTTCTTT.

The rearrangement uses TRBV13 and TRBJ2-1; TRBD2 matches 7 bases. With V trimmed by 3 bases and J by 2 bases, 7 bases remained unmatched. The CDR3 is 16 amino acids. Germline CDR1 and CDR2: PRHDT and FYEKMQ (reference sequence). DNA for the CDR3: TGTGCCAGCAGCTTGACAGCCGGGAGGACCTACAATGAGCAGTTCTTC. Residues: CASSLTAGRTYNEQFF.

The V gene is TRBV28, the J gene TRBJ1-6; D is perhaps TRBD1 (6 bases). V was cut by 2 bases and J by 0 bases, with 8 bases left in between. This CDR3 contains 16 residues. Germline V CDR1 and CDR2: MDHEN, SYDVKM. The CDR3 DNA follows: TGTGCCAGCAGTTTAACAGGGAGCTCCTATAATTCACCCCTCCACTTT. Translating it yields CASSLTGSSYNSPLHF.

The CDR3 coding sequence is TGTGCCAGCAGCCTAGGACTAGCGGGAGGGCCGGGGGAGACCCAGTACTTC. Translated, it gives CASSLGLAGGPGETQYF. The chain has TRBV5-6 and TRBJ2-5; 15 bases are shared with TRBD2. This CDR3 region has 17 residues. With 4 bases clipped from V and 5 bases from J, the junction kept 9 bases outside the gene matches. Germline CDR1 is SGHDT and CDR2 is YYEEEE. Based on the CDR3 plus reference TRBV5-6 and TRBJ2-5, the full variable domain is DAGVTQSPTHLIKTRGQQVTLRCSPKSGHDTVSWYQQALGQGPQFIFQYYEEEERQRGNFPDRFSGHQFPNYSSELNVNALLLGDSALYLCASSLGLAGGPGETQYFGPGTRLLVL.

V gene TRBV6-5 combines with J gene TRBJ1-5; maybe TRBD1 (6 bases). This CDR3 has 14 residues. V lost 0 bases, J lost 5 bases, and 8 bases lay in between. The V gene's germline CDR1 is MNHEY and CDR2 SVGAGI. This CDR3 is CASSYSGGHQPQHF. In nucleotides, the CDR3 is TGTGCCAGCAGTTACTCGGGGGGGCATCAGCCCCAGCATTTT.

This rearrangement joins TRBV18 to TRBJ2-2; tentatively, D is TRBD2 (6 bases). This CDR3 contains 13 residues. Germline V lookup: CDR1 KGHSH, CDR2 LQKENI. Trimming cost V 3 bases and J 5 bases, with 7 bases left between them. The CDR3 is CASSPTSTGELFF. The CDR3 nucleotides read TGTGCCAGCTCACCGACTAGTACCGGGGAGCTGTTTTTT.

The chain recombines TRBV30 with TRBJ2-1; tentatively, D is TRBD2 (5 bases). The CDR3 is 12 residues long. CDR1 and CDR2 (germline): GTSNPN, SVGIG (reference sequence). The ends were cut back, 0 bases at V and 12 bases at J, with 12 bases in the middle. The CDR3, as DNA: TGTGCCTGGAGTGTAACCCCCGGGGTGCAGTTCTTC. Encoded protein: CAWSVTPGVQFF.

In regard to this clone: Other DNA sequences in this specimen translate into the identical CDR3. V is TRBV18 and J is TRBJ2-7; D uncertain. CDR1 and CDR2 from the germline V gene are KGHSH and LQKENI. The V gene lost 3 bases and the J gene lost 1 base, with 4 bases spanning the gap. This CDR3 is built from 12 residues. The CDR3 reads CASSPTSYEQYF. The DNA for the CDR3 is TGTGCCAGCTCACCGACTTCCTACGAGCAGTACTTC.

The V gene is TRBV6-5, the J gene TRBJ2-7, with 10 bases lining up with TRBD1. V shed 0 bases and J 5 bases; nucleotides not matched to a gene: 7. The CDR3 loop spans 16 amino acids. Germline assignment: CDR1 MNHEY and CDR2 SVGAGI. The CDR3, as DNA: TGTGCCAGCAGTTACTCGAGGATGACAGGGGGCGACGAGCAGTACTTC. It specifies CASSYSRMTGGDEQYF.

The DNA of the CDR3 is TGTGCCAGCAGCCTATATGCCCCCAAGAGCGACGAGCAGTACTTC. Translation gives CASSLYAPKSDEQYF. The rearrangement joins TRBV28 to TRBJ2-7; D is ambiguous. Germline V gene data show CDR1 as MDHEN and CDR2 as SYDVKM. V lost 6 bases, J lost 5 bases, and 20 bases lay in between. The CDR3 loop spans 15 amino acids.

V usage is TRBV7-8 and J usage is TRBJ2-1; 7 bases fit TRBD2. Germline assignment: CDR1 SGHVS and CDR2 FQNEAQ. The CDR3 is 17 residues long. Losses at the gene ends were 8 bases for V and 0 bases for J; bases not matched to a gene: 13. The CDR3 reads CASPPALAESSYNEQFF. The CDR3 nucleotides read TGTGCCAGCCCCCCGGCGCTAGCGGAAAGCTCCTACAATGAGCAGTTCTTC.

The V call is TRBV10-3, the J call TRBJ1-3; D is uncertain. Germline loops: CDR1 ENHRY, CDR2 SYGVKD. The CDR3 sequence is 13 residues long. The V gene lost 8 bases and the J gene lost 2 bases, with 10 bases spanning the gap. The CDR3 DNA is TGTGCCATCTGGGGAGGGACTGGAAACACCATATATTTT. Its protein is CAIWGGTGNTIYF.

The chain uses TRBV11-2 and TRBJ2-1, with no clear D. Per germline, CDR1 SGHAT and CDR2 FQNNGV. This CDR3 spans 15 amino acids. The V end was cut by 1 base, the J end by 0 bases, with 7 bases between. This chain's CDR3 is CASSLGEISYNEQFF. In DNA form, the CDR3 reads TGTGCCAGCAGCTTAGGAGAGATCTCCTACAATGAGCAGTTCTTC.

In DNA, the CDR3 is TGTGCCAGCCAGGCGGACAGGAGCTCCTATAATTCACCCCTCCACTTT. Residues: CASQADRSSYNSPLHF. J is TRBJ1-6 and V is TRBV19; 7 bases are shared with TRBD1. There are 16 residues in the CDR3. Germline-derived CDR1 and CDR2 are LNHDA and SQIVND (reference sequence). After removal of 9 bases from V and 0 bases from J, the junction contained 8 bases not matched to a gene.

The chain joins TRBV6-4 to TRBJ1-1; D gene ambiguous. Trimming removed 8 bases from V and 1 base from J, with 14 bases in between. In germline, CDR1 is MRHNA, CDR2 SNTAGT. The CDR3 runs to 14 residues. As DNA, the CDR3 is TGTGCCAGCTCAAGCGGAGGCGAGAACACTGAAGCTTTCTTT. Translated: CASSSGGENTEAFF.

This clone was counted a single time. This chain connects TRBV5-1 to TRBJ1-1, with a tentative D call TRBD1 (5 bases). The V gene lost 4 bases and the J gene lost 5 bases, with 15 bases spanning the gap. In germline, CDR1 is SGHRS, CDR2 YFSETQ. The CDR3 is 14 residues long. CDR3 in amino acids: CASSRGMGGTEAFF. Here the CDR3 DNA reads TGCGCCAGCAGCCGCGGAATGGGGGGGACTGAAGCTTTCTTT.

The genes are TRBV7-8 and TRBJ1-5; a possible D gene is TRBD1 (5 bases). Germline V CDR1 and CDR2: SGHVS, FQNEAQ. The CDR3 covers 15 residues. V was cut by 5 bases and J by 6 bases, with 17 bases left in between. Written as DNA, the CDR3 is TGTGCCAGCAGCCCATCCTCCGGGGGAAGTCAGCCCCAGCATTTT. Protein: CASSPSSGGSQPQHF.

V and J are TRBV5-1 and TRBJ2-5; 10 bases map to TRBD1. V lost 7 bases, J lost 3 bases, and 6 bases stayed unmatched. Germline CDR1 is SGHRS and CDR2 is YFSETQ. The CDR3 consists of 14 residues. CDR3 loop: CASSRGTGEETQYF. CDR3 coding DNA: TGCGCCAGCTCTAGGGGGACAGGGGAAGAGACCCAGTACTTC.

The J gene is TRBJ1-2, the V gene TRBV19, with 7 bases matching TRBD1. The CDR3 runs 14 residues. Germline CDR1 reads LNHDA; CDR2 reads SQIVND (reference sequence). V lost 6 bases, J lost 8 bases, and 12 bases stayed unmatched. This CDR3 is CASRDRGGATGYTF. The DNA for the CDR3 is TGTGCCAGTAGGGACCGAGGGGGCGCCACGGGCTACACCTTC.

V gene TRBV7-2 combines with J gene TRBJ1-2; 7 positions agree with TRBD1. Germline trimming cut 1 base from V and 6 bases from J; bases unmatched to any gene: 2. Germline-derived CDR1 and CDR2 are SGHTA and FQGNSA. This CDR3 has 13 residues. In DNA, the CDR3 is TGTGCCAGCAGCTTAGAAGGGACAGATGGCTACACCTTC. It translates to CASSLEGTDGYTF.

Of note for this clone: Distinct nucleotide sequences in the sample also encode this CDR3. The V and J genes are TRBV28 and TRBJ1-2; 9 bases line up with TRBD1. The germline V gene has CDR1 MDHEN and CDR2 SYDVKM. The trim removed 5 bases at V and 4 bases at J, leaving 2 bases unmatched. This CDR3 is 13 amino acids long. The CDR3 coding sequence is TGTGCCAGCAGTCCGACAGGGGGCTATGGCTACACCTTC. This translates into CASSPTGGYGYTF.

The chain recombines TRBV9 with TRBJ2-3, with TRBD2 identical over 10 bases. The CDR3 loop spans 14 amino acids. V lost 4 bases to trimming and J lost 5 bases; unmatched junction nucleotides: 4. The germline gives CDR1 SGDLS, CDR2 YYNGEE. The CDR3 DNA sequence: TGTGCCAGCAGCCCAGCGGGAGGGAGAGATACGCAGTATTTT. It specifies CASSPAGGRDTQYF.

The J gene is TRBJ1-6, the V gene TRBV7-9; 9 nucleotides match TRBD1. V lost 5 bases, J lost 8 bases, and 4 bases stayed unmatched. Germline V CDR1 and CDR2: SEHNR, FQNEAQ (reference sequence). CDR3 length: 14 residues. CDR3 DNA: TGTGCCAGCAGCGGGGGACAGGGCCATTCACCCCTCCACTTT. Protein sequence: CASSGGQGHSPLHF.

The chain carries TRBV5-4 and TRBJ1-6; unclear D gene. Trimming shortened V by 1 base and J by 7 bases, and 9 bases separated the two germline ends. CDR1 and CDR2 from the germline V gene are SGHNT and YYREEE (reference sequence). The CDR3 contains 14 residues. CDR3 loop: CASSLRGENSPLHF. The DNA for the CDR3 is TGTGCCAGCAGCTTGCGCGGGGAAAATTCACCCCTCCACTTT.

This chain uses TRBV19 with TRBJ1-5; D is perhaps TRBD1 (6 bases). Trimming stripped 1 base from V and 6 bases from J, with 10 bases between. This CDR3 has 14 amino acids. Germline V gene data show CDR1 as LNHDA and CDR2 as SQIVND (reference sequence). The CDR3 DNA follows: TGTGCCAGTAGTATAGCGGGGGGCCCTCAGCCCCAGCATTTT. This gives the protein CASSIAGGPQPQHF.